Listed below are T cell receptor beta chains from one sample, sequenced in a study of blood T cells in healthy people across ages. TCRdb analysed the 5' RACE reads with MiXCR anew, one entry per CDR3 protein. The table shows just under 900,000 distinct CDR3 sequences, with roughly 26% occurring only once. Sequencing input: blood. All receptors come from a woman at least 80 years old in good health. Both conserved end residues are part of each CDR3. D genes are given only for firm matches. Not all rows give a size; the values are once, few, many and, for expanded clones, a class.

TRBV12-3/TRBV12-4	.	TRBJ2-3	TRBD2	TGTGCCAGCAGCCCTTTCCCCGGGGGGGCGAGCACAGATGCGGAGTATTTT	CASSPFPGGASTDAEYF
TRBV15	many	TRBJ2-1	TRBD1	TGTGCCACCAGCAGAGATATTGGGACAGGGGTCGTAGGATCTTACAATGAGCAGTTCTTC	CATSRDIGTGVVGSYNEQFF
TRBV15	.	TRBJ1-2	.	TGTGCCACCAGCAGAGATCAAGCATCTAACTATGGCTACACCTTC	CATSRDQASNYGYTF
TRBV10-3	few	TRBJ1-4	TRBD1	TGTGCCATCAGTGAGATCCCAGGGGGGAATGAAAAACTGTTTTTT	CAISEIPGGNEKLFF
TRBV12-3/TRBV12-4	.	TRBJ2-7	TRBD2	TGTGCCAGCAGTGGCGGGGCTAGCGGGAGTTACGAGCAGTACTTC	CASSGGASGSYEQYF
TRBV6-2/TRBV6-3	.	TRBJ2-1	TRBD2	TGTGCCAGCAGGACTAGCGGGGGGCCCTACAATGAGCAGTTCTTC	CASRTSGGPYNEQFF
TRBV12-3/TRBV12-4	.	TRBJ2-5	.	TGTGCCAGCAGTTTAGTCCGCGGTGAAGAGACCCAGTACTTC	CASSLVRGEETQYF
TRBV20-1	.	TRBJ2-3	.	TGCAGTGCGAGAGATTATGGGTGGAGAGGGTCTGGTGTAGATACGCAGTATTTT	CSARDYGWRGSGVDTQYF
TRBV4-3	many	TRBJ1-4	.	TGCGCCAGCAGCCAAGGGGGGTGGGGAACTAATGAAAAACTGTTTTTT	CASSQGGWGTNEKLFF
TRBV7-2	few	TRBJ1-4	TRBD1	TGTGCCAGCAGCGGACAGGGCTTGTCAACTAATGAAAAACTGTTTTTT	CASSGQGLSTNEKLFF
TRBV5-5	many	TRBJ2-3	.	TGTGCCAGCAGCTTAGTACAGTCGAGCACAGATACGCAGTATTTT	CASSLVQSSTDTQYF
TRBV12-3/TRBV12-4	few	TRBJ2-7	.	TGTGCCAGCCGTCCCCAGGGGGGCTCCTACAATGAGCAGTACTTC	CASRPQGGSYNEQYF